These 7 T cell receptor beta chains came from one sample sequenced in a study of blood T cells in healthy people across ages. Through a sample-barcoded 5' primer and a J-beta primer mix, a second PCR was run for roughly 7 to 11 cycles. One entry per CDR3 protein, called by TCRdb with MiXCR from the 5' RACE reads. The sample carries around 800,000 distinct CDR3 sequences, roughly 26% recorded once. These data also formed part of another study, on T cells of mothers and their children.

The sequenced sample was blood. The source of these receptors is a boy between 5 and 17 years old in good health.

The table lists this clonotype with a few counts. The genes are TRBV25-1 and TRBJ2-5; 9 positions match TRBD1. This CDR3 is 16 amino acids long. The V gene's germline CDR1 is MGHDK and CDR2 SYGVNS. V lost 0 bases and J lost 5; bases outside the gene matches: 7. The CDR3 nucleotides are TGTGCCAGCAGTGAATATAACAGGGGGCTCATTGAGACCCAGTACTTC. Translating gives CASSEYNRGLIETQYF.

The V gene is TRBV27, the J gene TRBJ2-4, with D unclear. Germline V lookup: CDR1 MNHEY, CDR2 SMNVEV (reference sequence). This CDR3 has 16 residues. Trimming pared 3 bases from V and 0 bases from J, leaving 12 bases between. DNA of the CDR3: TGTGCCAGCAGTTTGTCGAAACGTTTAGCCAAAAACATTCAGTACTTC. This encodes CASSLSKRLAKNIQYF.

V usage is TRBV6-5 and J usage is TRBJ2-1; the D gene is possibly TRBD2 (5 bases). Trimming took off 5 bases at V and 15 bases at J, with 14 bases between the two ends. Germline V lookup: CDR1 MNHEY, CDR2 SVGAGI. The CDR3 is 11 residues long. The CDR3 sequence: CASSNGVEVFF. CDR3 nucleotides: TGTGCCAGCAGTAACGGGGTAGAGGTGTTCTTC.

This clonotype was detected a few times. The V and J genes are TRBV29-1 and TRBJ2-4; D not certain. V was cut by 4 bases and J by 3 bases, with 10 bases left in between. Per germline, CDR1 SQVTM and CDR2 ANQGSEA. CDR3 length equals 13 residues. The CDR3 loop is CSVVRTDKNIQYF. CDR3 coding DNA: TGCAGCGTTGTGCGTACGGACAAAAACATTCAGTACTTC.

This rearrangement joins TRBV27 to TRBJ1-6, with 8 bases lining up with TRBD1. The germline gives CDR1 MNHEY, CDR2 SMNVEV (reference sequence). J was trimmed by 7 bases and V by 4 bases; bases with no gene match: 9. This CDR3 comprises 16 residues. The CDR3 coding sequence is TGTGCCAGCAGTTCTGTGGGACAGGACATCAATTCACCCCTCCACTTT. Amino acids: CASSSVGQDINSPLHF.

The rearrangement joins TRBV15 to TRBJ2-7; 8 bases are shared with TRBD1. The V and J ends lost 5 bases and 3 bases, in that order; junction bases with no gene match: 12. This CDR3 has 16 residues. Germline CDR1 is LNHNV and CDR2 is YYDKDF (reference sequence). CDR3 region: CATSGSSKGQDYEQYF. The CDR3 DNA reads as TGTGCCACCAGCGGATCATCGAAGGGACAGGACTACGAGCAGTACTTC.

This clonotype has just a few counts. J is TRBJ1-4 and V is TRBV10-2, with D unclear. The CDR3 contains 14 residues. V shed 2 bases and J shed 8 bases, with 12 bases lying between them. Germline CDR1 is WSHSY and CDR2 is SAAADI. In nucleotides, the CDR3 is TGCGCCAGCAGTGAGAACGGTCAGAGGGAAAAACTGTTTTTT. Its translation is CASSENGQREKLFF.